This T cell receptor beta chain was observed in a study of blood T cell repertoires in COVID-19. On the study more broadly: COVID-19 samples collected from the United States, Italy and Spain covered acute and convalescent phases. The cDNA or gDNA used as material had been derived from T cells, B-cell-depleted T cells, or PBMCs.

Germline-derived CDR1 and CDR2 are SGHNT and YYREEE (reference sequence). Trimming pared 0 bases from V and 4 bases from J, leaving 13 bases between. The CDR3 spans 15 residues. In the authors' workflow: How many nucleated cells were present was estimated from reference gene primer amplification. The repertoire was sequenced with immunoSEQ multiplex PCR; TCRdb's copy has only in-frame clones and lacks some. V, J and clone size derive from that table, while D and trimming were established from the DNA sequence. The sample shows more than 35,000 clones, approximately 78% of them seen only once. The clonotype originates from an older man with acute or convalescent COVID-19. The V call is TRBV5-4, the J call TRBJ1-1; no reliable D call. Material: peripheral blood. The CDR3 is CASSLVGGRGTEAFF. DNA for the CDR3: TGTGCCAGCAGCTTGGTAGGTGGAAGAGGCACTGAAGCTTTCTTT.